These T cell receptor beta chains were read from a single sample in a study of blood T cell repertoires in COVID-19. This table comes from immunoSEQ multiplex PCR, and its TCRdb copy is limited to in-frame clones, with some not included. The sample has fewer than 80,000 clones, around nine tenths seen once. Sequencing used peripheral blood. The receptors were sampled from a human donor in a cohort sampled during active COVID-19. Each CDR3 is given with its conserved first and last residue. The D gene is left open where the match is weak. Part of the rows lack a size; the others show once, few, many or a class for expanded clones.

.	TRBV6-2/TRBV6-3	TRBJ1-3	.	TGTGCCAGCAGTCCATCTGGAAACACCATATATTTT	CASSPSGNTIYF
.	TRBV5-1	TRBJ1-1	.	TGCGCCAGCAGCTTGGAAGCCGTGAACACTGAAGCTTTCTTT	CASSLEAVNTEAFF
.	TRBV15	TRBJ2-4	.	TGTGCCACCAGCAGAGATGGCGGGGGCCTCAAAAACATTCAGTACTTC	CATSRDGGGLKNIQYF
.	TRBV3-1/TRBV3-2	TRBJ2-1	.	TGTGCCAGCAGCCAAGTCATGCTAGCCGGGAATGAGCAGTTCTTC	CASSQVMLAGNEQFF
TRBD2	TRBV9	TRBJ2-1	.	TGTGCCAGCAGCGTAGCCCCCCTCCGGGGGGGCTACAATGAGCAGTTCTTC	CASSVAPLRGGYNEQFF
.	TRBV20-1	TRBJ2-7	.	TGCAGTGCTAGTCAGGCAGACTACGAGCAGTACTTC	CSASQADYEQYF
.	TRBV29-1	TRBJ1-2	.	TGCAGCCCCGAACCCAGGGCTGGTGGCTACACCTTC	CSPEPRAGGYTF
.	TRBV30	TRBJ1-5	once	TGTGCCTGGAGTCCCCTGGGCGGGGGTTATAGCAATCAGCCCCAGCATTTT	CAWSPLGGGYSNQPQHF
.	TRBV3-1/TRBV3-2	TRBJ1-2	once	TGTGCCAGCAGCCAAGATCTAGGAGCCTATGGCTACACCTTC	CASSQDLGAYGYTF
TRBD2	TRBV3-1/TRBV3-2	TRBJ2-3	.	TGTGCCAGCAGCCAAGTCGGATTACTAGCGGGGGTCACAGATACGCAGTATTTT	CASSQVGLLAGVTDTQYF
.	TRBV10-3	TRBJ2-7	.	TGTGCCATCAGTGACGGGGGATCTACCTACGAGCAGTACTTC	CAISDGGSTYEQYF
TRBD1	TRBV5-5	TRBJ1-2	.	TGTGCCAGCAGCTTGTACCAGACAGGGGATGGCTACACCTTC	CASSLYQTGDGYTF
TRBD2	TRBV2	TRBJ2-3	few	TGTGCCAGCAGCGCTACTAGCGGGAGTCGGTGGGATACGCAGTATTTT	CASSATSGSRWDTQYF
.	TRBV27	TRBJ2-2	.	TGTGCCAGCAGTTGGGGGGCCGGGGAGCTGTTTTTT	CASSWGAGELFF
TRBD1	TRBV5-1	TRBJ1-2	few	TGCGCCAGCAGCTTTGCTGGACAGGGCCCGGGTGGCTACACCTTC	CASSFAGQGPGGYTF
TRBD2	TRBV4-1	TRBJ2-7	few	TGCGCCAGCAGTCCGCGGGGGGCCCAATACGAGCAGTACTTC	CASSPRGAQYEQYF
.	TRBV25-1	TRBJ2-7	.	TGTGCCAGCGCCAAGACAGGCCACGAGCAGTACTTC	CASAKTGHEQYF
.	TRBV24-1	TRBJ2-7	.	TGTGCCACCAGTTTGCGGGGAACTTACGAGCAGTACTTC	CATSLRGTYEQYF
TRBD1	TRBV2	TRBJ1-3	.	TGTGCCAGCAGTGAAGGCAGGGGGAACTCTGGAAACACCATATATTTT	CASSEGRGNSGNTIYF
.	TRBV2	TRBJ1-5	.	TGTGCCAGCAGTGAAGAGGGGTGGCCCCAGCATTTT	CASSEEGWPQHF
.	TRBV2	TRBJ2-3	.	TGTGCCAGCAGTGTTGAGGGCCCCCCAGATACGCAGTATTTT	CASSVEGPPDTQYF
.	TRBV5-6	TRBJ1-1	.	TGTGCCAGCAGCCTTAGGGGCGGGATTGAAGCTTTCTTT	CASSLRGGIEAFF
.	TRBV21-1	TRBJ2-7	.	TGTGCCAGCAGCGGGGAAGGGGGCTCCTACGAGCAGTACTTC	CASSGEGGSYEQYF